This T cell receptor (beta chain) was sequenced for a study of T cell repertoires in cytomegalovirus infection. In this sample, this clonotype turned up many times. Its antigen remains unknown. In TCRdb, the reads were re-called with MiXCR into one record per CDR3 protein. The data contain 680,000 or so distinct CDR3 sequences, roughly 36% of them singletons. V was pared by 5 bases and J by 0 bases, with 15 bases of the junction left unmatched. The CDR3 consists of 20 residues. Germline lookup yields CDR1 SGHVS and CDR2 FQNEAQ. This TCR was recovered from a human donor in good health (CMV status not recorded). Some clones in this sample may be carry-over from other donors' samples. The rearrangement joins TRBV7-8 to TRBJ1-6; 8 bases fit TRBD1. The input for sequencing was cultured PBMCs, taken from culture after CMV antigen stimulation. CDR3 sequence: CASSLPRTGNPSSYNSPLHF. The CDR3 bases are TGTGCCAGCAGCCTCCCTCGGACAGGGAACCCTAGCTCCTATAATTCACCCCTCCACTTT. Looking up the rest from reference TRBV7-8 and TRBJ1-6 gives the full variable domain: GAGVSQSPRYKVAKRGQDVALRCDPISGHVSLFWYQQALGQGPEFLTYFQNEAQLDKSGLPSDRFFAERPEGSVSTLKIQRTQQEDSAVYLCASSLPRTGNPSSYNSPLHFGNGTRLTVT.